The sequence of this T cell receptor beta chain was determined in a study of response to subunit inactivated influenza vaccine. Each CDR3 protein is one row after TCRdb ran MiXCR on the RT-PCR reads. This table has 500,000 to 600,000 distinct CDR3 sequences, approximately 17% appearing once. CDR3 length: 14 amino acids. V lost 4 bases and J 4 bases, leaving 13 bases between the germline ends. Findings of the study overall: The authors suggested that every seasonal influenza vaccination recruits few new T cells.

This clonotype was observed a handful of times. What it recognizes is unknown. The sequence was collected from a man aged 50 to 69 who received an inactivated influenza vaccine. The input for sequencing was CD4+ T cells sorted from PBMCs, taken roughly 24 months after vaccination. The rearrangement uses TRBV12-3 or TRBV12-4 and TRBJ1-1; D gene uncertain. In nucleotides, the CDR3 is TGTGCCAGCAGTTCCTATCAGGTGGGCACTGAAGCTTTCTTT. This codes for CASSSYQVGTEAFF.